This entry concerns a single TCR beta chain. Its antigen is undetermined. This sample is part of a study of monozygotic twins with inflammatory bowel disease. TCRdb derives one entry per CDR3 protein from the 5' RACE reads, leaving out DNA. This sample's table reports a few hundred thousand distinct CDR3 sequences. Study observations and caveats: Against healthy co-twins, IBD patients had lower TCRbeta diversity (measured by inverse Simpson).

Sequenced input: blood. The sequence derives from a human donor with ulcerative colitis or Crohn's disease, or a healthy co-twin of an affected twin (not recorded which).

CDR3 protein: CASSQVNLQTNTGELFF. The chain joins TRBV4-3 to TRBJ2-2. Germline loops: CDR1 LGHNA, CDR2 YSLEER. The length of the CDR3 is 17 residues.